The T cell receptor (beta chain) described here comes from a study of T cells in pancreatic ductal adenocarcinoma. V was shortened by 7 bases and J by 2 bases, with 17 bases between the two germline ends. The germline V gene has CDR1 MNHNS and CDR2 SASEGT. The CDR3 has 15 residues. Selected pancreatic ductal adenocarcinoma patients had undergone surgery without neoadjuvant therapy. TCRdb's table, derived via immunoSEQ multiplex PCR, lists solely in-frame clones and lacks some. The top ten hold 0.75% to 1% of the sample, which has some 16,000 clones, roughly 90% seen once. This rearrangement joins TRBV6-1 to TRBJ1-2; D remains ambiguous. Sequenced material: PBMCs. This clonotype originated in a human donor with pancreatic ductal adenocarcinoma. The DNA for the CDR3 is TGTGCCAGCACCCTGTGGAATACAGAAAACTATGGCTACACCTTC. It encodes CASTLWNTENYGYTF.